Shown below are 18 T cell receptor beta chains from a single sample sequenced in a study of shared clonotypes between healthy human individuals. Profiling relied on immunoSEQ multiplex PCR, and the TCRdb table lists in-frame clones only, not all of them. The sample contains some 600,000 clones, 96% of which appear only once. CD45RO-negative, CCR7-selected cells formed the naive CD8 fraction, which excluded terminally differentiated effector memory CD45RA+ cells. The sequenced sample was naive CD8+ T cells sorted from blood. The receptors were gathered from a woman in her twenties or thirties in good health.

The J gene is TRBJ1-5, the V gene TRBV4-1; perhaps TRBD1 as D (5 bases). Trimming took off 7 bases at V and 0 bases at J, with 13 bases between the two ends. The CDR3 runs 15 residues. Germline values: CDR1 MGHRA, CDR2 YSYEKL. The CDR3 coding sequence is TGCGCCAGCAACTCAGGGTCAGGTAGCAATCAGCCCCAGCATTTT. As protein: CASNSGSGSNQPQHF.

The genes are TRBV16 and TRBJ1-5; no clear D. The CDR3 totals 13 residues. V gave up 2 bases and J gave up 2 bases, with 4 bases separating them. CDR1 is KGHSY, CDR2 FQNENV, per germline. As DNA, the CDR3 is TGTGCCAGCAGCCAACGGGGCAATCAGCCCCAGCATTTT. It specifies CASSQRGNQPQHF.

The gene calls are TRBV27 and TRBJ2-1; 7 bases are a match to TRBD2. V was pared by 3 bases and J by 5 bases, with 4 bases of the junction left unmatched. In germline, CDR1 is MNHEY, CDR2 SMNVEV (reference sequence). This CDR3 is built from 14 residues. DNA for the CDR3: TGTGCCAGCAGTTTTTTGGCGGGGGACAATGAGCAGTTCTTC. Translation gives CASSFLAGDNEQFF.

V usage is TRBV29-1 and J usage is TRBJ2-1, with D unclear. The CDR3 is made up of 11 amino acids. Looked up from germline, CDR1 is SQVTM and CDR2 is ANQGSEA. Trimming left V 4 bases short and J 7 bases short, with 8 bases between. CDR3 sequence reads: CSVVEGNEQFF. In DNA form, the CDR3 reads TGCAGCGTTGTGGAAGGGAATGAGCAGTTCTTC.

The chain uses TRBV2 and TRBJ2-5; possible D gene TRBD1, 6 bases. With the DNA end fitting TRBJ2-7 better, the J assignment may be wrong. This CDR3 is 12 amino acids long. Germline-derived CDR1 and CDR2 are SNHLY and FYNNEI. The CDR3 DNA follows: TGTGCCAGCAGGGACAGCTCCTACGAGCAGTACTTC. Translation: CASRDSSYEQYF.

The chain recombines TRBV2 with TRBJ2-5; D unresolved. Trimming took off 2 bases at V and 1 base at J, with 8 bases between the two ends. In germline, CDR1 is SNHLY, CDR2 FYNNEI. The CDR3 spans 14 residues. The CDR3 sequence is CASSEYVSQETQYF. The CDR3 DNA reads as TGTGCCAGCAGTGAATACGTCAGCCAAGAGACCCAGTACTTC.

Written as DNA, the CDR3 is TGCGCCAGCAGCCCGGGACTAGCGGGAGTCGGGGAGCTGTTTTTT. Its protein product is CASSPGLAGVGELFF. This chain links TRBV5-1 with TRBJ2-2; 14 bases fit TRBD2. After removal of 4 bases from V and 7 bases from J, the junction contained 3 bases not matched to a gene. Germline V gene sequence: CDR1 SGHRS, CDR2 YFSETQ. The CDR3 extends over 15 amino acids.

The V and J genes are TRBV28 and TRBJ1-6; D is unresolved. In germline, CDR1 is MDHEN, CDR2 SYDVKM. The CDR3 runs 11 residues. V was pared by 6 bases and J by 9 bases, with 6 bases between. The CDR3 loop is CASRTVSPLHF. Written as DNA, the CDR3 is TGTGCCAGCAGGACCGTTTCACCCCTCCACTTT.

J is TRBJ2-2 and V is TRBV27; D might be TRBD1 (5 bases). The CDR3 contains 14 residues. Trimming took 9 bases from V and 0 from J, leaving 11 bases between them. Germline values: CDR1 MNHEY, CDR2 SMNVEV (reference sequence). CDR3 nucleotide sequence: TGTGCCAGTTCTCTAGGGGCGAACACCGGGGAGCTGTTTTTT. It encodes CASSLGANTGELFF.

The V call is TRBV9, the J call TRBJ2-1, with TRBD2 as a possible D gene (6 bases). The CDR3 is 12 residues long. The germline CDR1 and CDR2 sequences are SGDLS and YYNGEE. Between the trimmed V and J ends, which lost 1 base and 10 bases, there was a span of 9 bases. The CDR3 spells CASSVLANEQFF. The CDR3 DNA is TGTGCCAGCAGCGTACTAGCGAACGAGCAGTTCTTC.

About this clone itself: Other DNA sequences within the sample encode an identical CDR3. V usage is TRBV28 and J usage is TRBJ2-7; D call uncertain. CDR1 MDHEN and CDR2 SYDVKM come from the germline V gene. The CDR3 covers 12 residues. The V and J ends lost 3 bases and 4 bases respectively, with 7 bases between them. In DNA form, the CDR3 reads TGTGCCAGCAGTTTTGTTCGGTACGAGCAGTACTTC. It translates to CASSFVRYEQYF.

This clone has just one count. CDR3: CASSLSVGYEQYF. The CDR3 coding sequence is TGTGCCAGCAGCTTATCAGTGGGCTACGAGCAGTACTTC. This chain joins TRBV11-2 and TRBJ2-7; D gene uncertain. The V gene's germline CDR1 is SGHAT and CDR2 FQNNGV. The CDR3 runs to 13 residues. Between the trimmed V and J ends, which lost 2 bases and 3 bases, there was a span of 8 bases.

This clone is a singleton in its sample. The chain uses TRBV7-6 and TRBJ2-7, with D perhaps TRBD1 (6 bases). The CDR3 has 14 residues. Germline-derived CDR1 and CDR2 are SGHVS and FNYEAQ. Trimming shortened V by 4 bases and J by 2 bases, and 12 bases separated the two germline ends. The CDR3 nucleotides read TGTGCCAGCAGCTACCGGGACACTACCTACGAGCAGTACTTC. Amino acids: CASSYRDTTYEQYF.

V gene TRBV28 combines with J gene TRBJ2-5, with TRBD1 identical over 8 bases. Germline loops: CDR1 MDHEN, CDR2 SYDVKM. This CDR3 comprises 14 residues. J was trimmed by 4 bases and V by 6 bases; bases with no gene match: 7. The CDR3 DNA follows: TGTGCCAGCAGATTCCCAGGGGGCAGAGAGACCCAGTACTTC. Amino acids: CASRFPGGRETQYF.

The chain combines TRBV5-5 with TRBJ1-1, with D unclear. The CDR3 loop spans 13 amino acids. V lost 4 bases and J 5 bases, leaving 12 bases between the germline ends. The germline CDR1 and CDR2 sequences are SGHKS and YYEKEE (reference sequence). The CDR3 region is CASSLGFRTEAFF. CDR3 DNA: TGTGCCAGCAGCCTAGGGTTCCGGACTGAAGCTTTCTTT.

V is TRBV6-1 and J is TRBJ2-7; TRBD2 aligns across 8 bases. This CDR3 is built from 14 residues. The junction had 9 bases not matched to a gene; V was cut back by 5 bases and J by 6 bases. Germline assignment: CDR1 MNHNS and CDR2 SASEGT. The chain's CDR3 is CASSTQVAGGEQYF. DNA of the CDR3: TGTGCCAGCAGTACGCAGGTGGCGGGGGGCGAGCAGTACTTC.

V gene TRBV5-4 combines with J gene TRBJ2-7, with 9 bases lining up with TRBD2. After removal of 3 bases from V and 2 bases from J, the junction contained 3 bases not matched to a gene. The CDR3 totals 14 residues. CDR1 and CDR2 from the germline V gene are SGHNT and YYREEE (reference sequence). In nucleotides, the CDR3 is TGTGCCAGCAGCTCTAGCGGGGCCACCTACGAGCAGTACTTC. Translating gives CASSSSGATYEQYF.

The rearrangement joins TRBV6-1 to TRBJ1-1; 8 positions match TRBD1. Germline trimming cut 3 bases from V and 4 bases from J; bases unmatched to any gene: 4. Germline V gene sequence: CDR1 MNHNS, CDR2 SASEGT. The CDR3 loop spans 14 amino acids. The CDR3 reads CASSDSGGFTEAFF. The CDR3 nucleotides read TGTGCCAGCAGTGATTCAGGGGGCTTCACTGAAGCTTTCTTT.